The present entry profiles one T cell receptor (beta chain) with its context. The record originates from a study of radiation and T cells in renal cell carcinoma. Clones were read by immunoSEQ multiplex PCR, and TCRdb kept only the in-frame ones, dropping some. The sample holds 150,000 to 200,000 clones, less than 90% seen once. Time point described: blood 4 weeks post-SBRT, at nephrectomy. The treatment is: 15 Gy SBRT to primary tumor, nephrectomy 4 weeks later. CDR3 length equals 12 residues. Germline V gives CDR1 WSHSY, CDR2 SAAADI. The V and J ends lost 3 bases and 6 bases respectively, with 9 bases between them.

The receptor was derived from a woman aged 45-65 years with renal cell carcinoma. The starting material was blood, obtained from a patient whose treatment included radiotherapy and nephrectomy. The chain combines TRBV10-2 with TRBJ2-7; a possible D gene is TRBD2 (6 bases). CDR3 protein: CASSDPAGEQYF. CDR3 nucleotides: TGCGCCAGCAGTGACCCAGCGGGCGAGCAGTACTTC.